These 10 T cell receptor beta chains originate from one sample sequenced in a study of T-cell reconstitution after alpha-beta-depleted transplantation in children. Preparing the TCRbeta library involved the use of unique molecular identifiers. TCRdb independently ran MiXCR on the PCR reads; one entry per CDR3 protein. The repertoire holds about 200,000 distinct CDR3 sequences, approximately 7% seen once, with just over 5.5% in the top ten. The sample in question was PBMCs, obtained before TCRalphabeta/CD19-depleted stem cell transplant. The receptor set was obtained from a boy younger than 10 with acute lymphoblastic leukemia, due to receive a stem cell transplant.

This clonotype has a count of ten or more. This chain connects TRBV2 to TRBJ2-4; D is unclear. Germline CDR1 reads SNHLY; CDR2 reads FYNNEI. Between the trimmed V and J ends, which lost 0 bases and 7 bases, there was a span of 16 bases. The length of the CDR3 is 16 residues. The CDR3 DNA is TGTGCCAGCAGTGAAGCGTCCAGGATTGGTAGGAACATTCAGTACTTC. It specifies CASSEASRIGRNIQYF.

This clonotype was picked up many times. The chain has TRBV20-1 and TRBJ2-6; possible D gene TRBD1, 6 bases. With 6 bases removed from V and 2 bases from J, the gap between germline ends came to 11 bases. The CDR3 spans 14 residues. Germline values: CDR1 DFQATT, CDR2 SNEGSKA (reference sequence). Here the CDR3 reads CSAKYRAGANVLTF. The CDR3 DNA follows: TGCAGTGCCAAGTACAGGGCTGGGGCCAACGTCCTGACTTTC.

A remark on this clonotype: A junction end diverges from the germline sequence, so it may reflect a read error. J is TRBJ1-1 and V is TRBV29-1, with a weak D call TRBD1 (6 bases). This CDR3 comprises 15 residues. The germline gives CDR1 SQVTM, CDR2 ANQGSEA. This chain's CDR3 is CSVEDWGGADTEALF. The CDR3 DNA reads TGCAGCGTTGAAGATTGGGGGGGGGCGGACACTGAAGCTCTCTTT.

This sequence joins TRBV29-1 and TRBJ2-2; 8 bases are a match to TRBD2. V shed 6 bases, J shed 7 bases, and the junction held 16 bases outside the gene matches. This CDR3 comprises 16 residues. CDR1 SQVTM and CDR2 ANQGSEA come from the germline V gene. CDR3 amino acids: CSVYLAPGGQGGELFF. CDR3 bases: TGCAGCGTCTACCTAGCCCCGGGAGGGCAAGGCGGGGAGCTGTTTTTT.

The sample holds a few counts of this clonotype. The rearrangement uses TRBV2 and TRBJ2-1; D remains unclear. The CDR3 sequence is 8 residues long. The V and J ends lost 6 bases and 11 bases respectively, with 2 bases between them. Germline lookup yields CDR1 SNHLY and CDR2 FYNNEI. CDR3 region: CASRQQFF. CDR3 coding DNA: TGTGCCAGCAGGCAGCAGTTCTTC.

As concerns this clonotype: This may stem from a read error, because a much larger clone lies one nucleotide away. The conserved final phenylalanine or tryptophan is absent from the CDR3, which likely points to a read error. This sequence joins TRBV20-1 and TRBJ1-4, with D perhaps TRBD1 (6 bases). The CDR3 runs to 14 residues. Germline loops: CDR1 DFQATT, CDR2 SNEGSKA (reference sequence). Trimming shortened V by 4 bases and J by 0 bases, and 9 bases separated the two germline ends. The CDR3 nucleotides read TGCAGTGCTACGGACAGACCAACTAATGAAAAACTGTTTTGT. Translation gives CSATDRPTNEKLFC.

This clonotype was recorded at least ten times. This chain links TRBV28 with TRBJ2-6, with 7 positions matching TRBD1. The CDR3 has 18 amino acids. The V and J ends lost 6 bases and 2 bases, in that order; junction bases with no gene match: 13. CDR1 is MDHEN and CDR2 is SYDVKM in the germline V gene. The CDR3 DNA sequence: TGTGCCAGCAGCTCCTCTTCCTACAGGGGTCCTGGGGCCAACGTCCTGACTTTC. Its translation: CASSSSSYRGPGANVLTF.

The table lists this clonotype with a few counts. V gene TRBV10-3 combines with J gene TRBJ2-7; TRBD2 agrees at 7 bases. Germline lookup yields CDR1 ENHRY and CDR2 SYGVKD. The CDR3 is made up of 16 amino acids. The V and J ends lost 0 bases and 2 bases, in that order; junction bases with no gene match: 7. The CDR3 region has the DNA TGTGCCATCAGTGAGTCAGGGACGGGAGGAACCTACGAGCAGTACTTC. Translation: CAISESGTGGTYEQYF.

V is TRBV5-6 and J is TRBJ2-7; TRBD2 matches at 8 bases. CDR1 is SGHDT, CDR2 YYEEEE, per germline. The trim removed 1 base at V and 4 bases at J, leaving 10 bases unmatched. This CDR3 is built from 16 residues. The CDR3 loop is CASSLFISGTFYEQYF. The DNA for the CDR3 is TGTGCCAGCAGCTTGTTTATTAGCGGGACCTTTTACGAGCAGTACTTC.

J is TRBJ2-4 and V is TRBV5-1; 8 positions match TRBD1. The CDR3 spans 18 residues. The V and J ends lost 3 bases and 0 bases, in that order; junction bases with no gene match: 11. Germline V gene sequence: CDR1 SGHRS, CDR2 YFSETQ. The CDR3 loop is CASSSDRDRLLAKNIQYF. The CDR3 DNA follows: TGCGCCAGCAGCTCGGACAGGGACAGATTACTAGCCAAAAACATTCAGTACTTC.